The T cell receptor beta chain under discussion was sequenced for a study of blood T cell repertoires in COVID-19. The table came from immunoSEQ multiplex PCR; TCRdb's copy has only in-frame clones and leaves some out. The sample carries roughly 250,000 clones, over 80% recorded once. Participant ages covered about 18 to 95 years across about two dozen US areas. V lost 3 bases to trimming and J lost 5 bases, with 13 bases between them. This CDR3 has 14 residues. Germline values: CDR1 LNHDA, CDR2 SQIVND (reference sequence). Sequencing input: PBMCs or T cells enriched from blood (not recorded which). The sequence was collected from a human donor in a cohort exposed to, infected with or recovered from COVID-19 (not recorded which). The donor label of this sample is uncertain. The chain combines TRBV19 with TRBJ1-1; D remains ambiguous. The DNA for the CDR3 is TGTGCCAGTAGTATGGGCCTCTTGGTTACTGAAGCTTTCTTT. It translates to CASSMGLLVTEAFF. Combining the CDR3 with reference TRBV19 and TRBJ1-1 gives the whole variable domain DGGITQSPKYLFRKEGQNVTLSCEQNLNHDAMYWYRQDPGQGLRLIYYSQIVNDFQKGDIAEGYSVSREKKESFPLTVTSAQKNPTAFYLCASSMGLLVTEAFFGQGTRLTVV.